A selection of T cell receptor beta chains follows, all from one sample in a study of blood T cell repertoires in COVID-19. Produced via immunoSEQ multiplex PCR; TCRdb's table is partial and in-frame only. The sample includes about 140,000 clones, 80% to 90% seen only once; the top ten take about 10%. The sample taken for sequencing was peripheral blood. These receptors came from a man aged 55 to 70 with active or convalescent COVID-19. The CDR3 runs from the conserved cysteine through the conserved F or W. D genes are given only for firm matches.

TRBV10-3	TRBJ1-1	-	TGTGCCATCATGTCAGGGAAGGTCACTGAAGCTTTCTTT	CAIMSGKVTEAFF
TRBV2	TRBJ2-7	TRBD1	TGTGCCAGCGGGCGACAGGGCCTGTCCTACGAGCAGTACTTC	CASGRQGLSYEQYF
TRBV9	TRBJ2-5	-	TGTGCCAGCAGCGTAGCAGGGTACCAAGAGACCCAGTACTTC	CASSVAGYQETQYF
TRBV5-1	TRBJ2-5	-	TGCGCCAGCAGCTTTCAGGTTAGGGAGACCCAGTACTTC	CASSFQVRETQYF
TRBV4-1	TRBJ2-1	-	TGCGCCAGCAGCCGAGAGACTTCTAACTCCTACAATGAGCAGTTCTTC	CASSRETSNSYNEQFF
TRBV5-1	TRBJ2-3	-	TGCGCCAGCAGCTTGGCTAGCGCCAGCACAGATACGCAGTATTTT	CASSLASASTDTQYF
TRBV28	TRBJ1-2	TRBD1	TGTGCCAGCAGTCTCCCTACTACAGGGGCAGGTGGCTACACCTTC	CASSLPTTGAGGYTF
TRBV5-1	TRBJ1-2	TRBD1	TGCGCCAGCAGCTTGACAGGGGGCGGCTACACCTTC	CASSLTGGGYTF
TRBV5-1	TRBJ2-7	-	TGCGCCAGCAGCTTGGCCTATGGAGGACGTTCAGCCTACGAGCAGTACTTC	CASSLAYGGRSAYEQYF
TRBV3-1/TRBV3-2	TRBJ1-5	TRBD1	TGTGCCAGCAGCCCTGGGACAGGGGGCAGTCAGCCCCAGCATTTT	CASSPGTGGSQPQHF